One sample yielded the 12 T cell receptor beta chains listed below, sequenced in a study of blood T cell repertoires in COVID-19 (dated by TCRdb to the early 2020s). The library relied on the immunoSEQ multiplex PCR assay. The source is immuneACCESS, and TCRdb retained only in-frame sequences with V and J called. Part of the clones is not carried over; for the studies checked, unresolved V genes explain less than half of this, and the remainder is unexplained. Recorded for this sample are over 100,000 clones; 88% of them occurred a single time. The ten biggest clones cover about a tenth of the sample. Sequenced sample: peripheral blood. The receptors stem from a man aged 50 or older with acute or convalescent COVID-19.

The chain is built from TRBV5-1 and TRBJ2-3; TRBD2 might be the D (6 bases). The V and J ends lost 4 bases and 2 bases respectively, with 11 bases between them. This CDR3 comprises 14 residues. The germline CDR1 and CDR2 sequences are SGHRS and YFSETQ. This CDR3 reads CASSGGTPTDTQYF. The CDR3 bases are TGCGCCAGCAGCGGAGGGACCCCCACAGATACGCAGTATTTT.

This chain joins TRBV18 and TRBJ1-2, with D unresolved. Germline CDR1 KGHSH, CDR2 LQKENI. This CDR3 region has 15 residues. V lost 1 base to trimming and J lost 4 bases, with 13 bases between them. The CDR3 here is CASSPQLAEPYGYTF. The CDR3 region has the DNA TGTGCCAGCTCACCACAGTTGGCAGAACCCTATGGCTACACCTTC.

The CDR3 bases are TGTGCCAGCAGCCGTTCCGGGACAGAGTCCTACGAGCAGTACTTC. Amino acids: CASSRSGTESYEQYF. J is TRBJ2-7 and V is TRBV7-9; 7 bases fit TRBD1. This CDR3 contains 15 residues. The germline V gene encodes CDR1 SEHNR and CDR2 FQNEAQ (reference sequence). The J segment lost 1 base and the V segment lost 5 bases, leaving 8 bases of the junction unmatched.

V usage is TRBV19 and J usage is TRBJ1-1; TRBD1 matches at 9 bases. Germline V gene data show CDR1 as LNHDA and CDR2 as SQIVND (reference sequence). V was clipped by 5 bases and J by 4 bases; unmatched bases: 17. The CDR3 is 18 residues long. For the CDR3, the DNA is TGTGCCAGTAGTGCTTTGGCCGGGACAGGGTACCACAGCACTGAAGCTTTCTTT. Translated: CASSALAGTGYHSTEAFF.

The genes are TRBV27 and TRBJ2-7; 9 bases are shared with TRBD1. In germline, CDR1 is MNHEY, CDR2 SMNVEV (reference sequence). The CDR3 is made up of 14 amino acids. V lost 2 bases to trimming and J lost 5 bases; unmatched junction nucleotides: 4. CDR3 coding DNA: TGTGCCAGCAGTTTACTACAGGGGGCGAACGAGCAGTACTTC. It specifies CASSLLQGANEQYF.

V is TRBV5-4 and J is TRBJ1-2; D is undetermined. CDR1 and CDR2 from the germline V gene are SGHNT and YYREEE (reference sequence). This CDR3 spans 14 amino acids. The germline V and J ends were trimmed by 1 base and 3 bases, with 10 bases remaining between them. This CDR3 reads CASSLRGGDYGYTF. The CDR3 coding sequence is TGTGCCAGCAGCTTGCGAGGAGGAGACTATGGCTACACCTTC.

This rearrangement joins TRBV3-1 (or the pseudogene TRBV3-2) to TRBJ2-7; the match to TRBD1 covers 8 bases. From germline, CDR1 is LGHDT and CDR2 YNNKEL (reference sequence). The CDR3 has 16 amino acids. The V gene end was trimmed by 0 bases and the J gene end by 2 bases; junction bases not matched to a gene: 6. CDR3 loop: CASSQEPGGLPYEQYF. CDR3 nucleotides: TGTGCCAGCAGCCAAGAGCCAGGGGGCCTTCCCTACGAGCAGTACTTC.

Written as DNA, the CDR3 is TGTGCCAGCAGCCCGCTGGACAGGGCGAACTATGGCTACACCTTC. Translation: CASSPLDRANYGYTF. V is TRBV14 and J is TRBJ1-2; the match to TRBD1 covers 8 bases. V was clipped by 4 bases and J by 2 bases; unmatched bases: 6. Germline CDR1 SGHDN, CDR2 FVKESK. The CDR3 length is 15 residues. Variable domain in full (rest from reference TRBV14 and TRBJ1-2): EAGVTQFPSHSVIEKGQTVTLRCDPISGHDNLYWYRRVMGKEIKFLLHFVKESKQDESGMPNNRFLAERTGGTYSTLKVQPAELEDSGVYFCASSPLDRANYGYTFGSGTRLTVV.

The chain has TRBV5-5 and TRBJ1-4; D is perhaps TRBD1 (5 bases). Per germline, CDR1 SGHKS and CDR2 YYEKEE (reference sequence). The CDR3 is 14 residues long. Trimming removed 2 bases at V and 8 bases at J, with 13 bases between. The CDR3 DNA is TGTGCCAGCAGCTTACTAGCCGGGGGAGAAAAACTGTTTTTT. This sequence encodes CASSLLAGGEKLFF.

CDR3 loop: CASSTTSPEYNEQFF. CDR3 in DNA: TGCGCCAGCAGCACTACTAGCCCAGAATACAATGAGCAGTTCTTC. The gene calls are TRBV5-1 and TRBJ2-1, with a weak D call TRBD2 (6 bases). In germline, CDR1 is SGHRS, CDR2 YFSETQ. This CDR3 is 15 amino acids long. V lost 4 bases, J lost 4 bases, and 15 bases lay in between.

CDR3 nucleotides: TGTGCCAGCAGCAAAGCCTTGGCTAGCGGGAGGATCTACAATGAGCAGTTCTTC. Its protein product is CASSKALASGRIYNEQFF. This rearrangement joins TRBV21-1 to TRBJ2-1; the table's TRBD2 call for D was not verified on the DNA. TRBV21-1 is recorded as a pseudogene. CDR3 length: 18 amino acids.

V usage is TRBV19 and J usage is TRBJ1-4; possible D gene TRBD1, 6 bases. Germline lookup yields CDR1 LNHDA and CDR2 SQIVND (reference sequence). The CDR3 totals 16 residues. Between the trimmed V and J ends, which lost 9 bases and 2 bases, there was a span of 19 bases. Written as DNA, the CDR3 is TGTGCCAGCTCCCCAGGGGTGAGGGCCACTAATGAAAAACTGTTTTTT. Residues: CASSPGVRATNEKLFF.